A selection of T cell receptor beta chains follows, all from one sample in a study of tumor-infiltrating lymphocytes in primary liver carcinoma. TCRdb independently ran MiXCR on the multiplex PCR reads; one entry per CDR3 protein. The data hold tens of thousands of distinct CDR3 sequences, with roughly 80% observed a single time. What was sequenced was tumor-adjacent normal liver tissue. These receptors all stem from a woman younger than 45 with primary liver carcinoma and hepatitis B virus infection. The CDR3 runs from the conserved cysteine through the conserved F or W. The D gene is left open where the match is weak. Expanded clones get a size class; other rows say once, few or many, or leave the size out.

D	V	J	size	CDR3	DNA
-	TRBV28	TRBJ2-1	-	CASREISGHNEQFF	TGTGCCAGCAGGGAGATTAGCGGCCACAATGAGCAGTTCTTC
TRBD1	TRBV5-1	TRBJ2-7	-	CADSLDRFRQEQYF	TGCGCCGACAGCTTGGACAGGTTTCGGCAAGAGCAGTACTTC
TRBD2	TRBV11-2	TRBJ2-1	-	CASRITSGRACNEQFF	TGTGCCAGCAGGATTACTAGCGGGAGGGCCTGTAATGAGCAGTTCTTC
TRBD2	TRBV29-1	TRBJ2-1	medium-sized	CSVPGEAGPYNEQFF	TGCAGCGTCCCCGGAGAAGCGGGGCCGTACAATGAGCAGTTCTTC
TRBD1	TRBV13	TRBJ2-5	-	CDSSFPTGERGQETQYF	TGTGACAGCAGCTTCCCGACAGGGGAGAGAGGACAAGAGACACAGTACTTC
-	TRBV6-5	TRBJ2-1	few	CASARRTGYNEQFF	TGTGCCAGCGCCCGCAGGACCGGGTACAATGAGCAGTTCTTC
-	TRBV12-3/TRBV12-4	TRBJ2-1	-	CVSNFGGYEQFF	TGTGTCAGCAATTTTGGGGGCTATGAGCAGTTCTTC
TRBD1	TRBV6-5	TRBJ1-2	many	CASSIQGAGMGYTF	TGTGCCAGCAGTATACAGGGGGCCGGGATGGGCTACACCTTC
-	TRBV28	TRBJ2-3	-	CASSLLGSSHTDTQYF	TGTGCCAGCAGTTTATTGGGCTCTAGTCACACAGATACGCAGTATTTT
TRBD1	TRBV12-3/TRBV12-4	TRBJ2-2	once	CATSHLTGPGELFF	TGTGCCACCAGTCACTTGACAGGGCCCGGGGAGCTGTTTTTC
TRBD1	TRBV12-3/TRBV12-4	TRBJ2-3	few	CASSRTGGTDTQYF	TGCGCTAGCAGTCGGACAGGGGGCACAGATACGCAGTATTTT